The 10 T cell receptor beta chains listed next were all sequenced from one sample in a study of cytomegalovirus exposure and HLA in healthy donors. The study ran its PCR with 60 Vbeta and 13 Jbeta primers. Produced via immunoSEQ multiplex PCR; TCRdb's table is partial and in-frame only. The sample carries over 100,000 clones, about 78% recorded once. The sample was PBMCs. These receptors all come from a woman in her forties in good health and CMV-seropositive.

In this sample, this clone turned up once. The chain recombines TRBV29-1 with TRBJ2-6, with D possibly TRBD1 on 6 matching bases. Trimming pared 4 bases from V and 0 bases from J, leaving 16 bases between. Per the germline V gene, CDR1 is SQVTM and CDR2 is ANQGSEA. This CDR3 contains 17 residues. The CDR3 DNA reads TGCAGCGTTGTTAATACAGGGTCGAGCTCTGGGGCCAACGTCCTGACTTTC. It translates to CSVVNTGSSSGANVLTF.

The V and J genes are TRBV7-8 and TRBJ1-6; D not certain. CDR1 is SGHVS and CDR2 is FQNEAQ in the germline V gene. This CDR3 has 16 residues. The V gene lost 2 bases and the J gene lost 0 bases, with 8 bases spanning the gap. CDR3 residues: CASSLQASSYNSPLHF. CDR3 DNA sequence: TGTGCCAGCAGCTTACAGGCCAGCTCCTATAATTCACCCCTCCACTTT.

This chain joins TRBV18 and TRBJ2-7; weak D call: TRBD1 (5 bases). With 2 bases removed from V and 0 bases from J, the gap between germline ends came to 11 bases. Germline-derived CDR1 and CDR2 are KGHSH and LQKENI. The CDR3 loop spans 15 amino acids. In DNA, the CDR3 is TGTGCCAGCTCACCAGCCGTGGGGCTCTCCTACGAGCAGTACTTC. It translates to CASSPAVGLSYEQYF.

J is TRBJ1-5 and V is TRBV15; no definite D call. The CDR3 is made up of 15 amino acids. Trimming cost V 1 base and J 1 base, with 8 bases left between them. Germline assignment: CDR1 LNHNV and CDR2 YYDKDF (reference sequence). CDR3: CATSRVDGSNQPQHF. The CDR3 nucleotides read TGTGCCACCAGCAGAGTCGACGGGAGCAATCAGCCCCAGCATTTT.

This clone showed up just once. The chain uses TRBV5-1 and TRBJ1-5, with 8 bases fitting TRBD1. CDR1 is SGHRS, CDR2 YFSETQ, per germline. This CDR3 has 15 amino acids. Trimming took 0 bases from V and 6 from J; bases not matched to a gene: 5. CDR3 sequence reads: CASSLGTGRGQPQHF. CDR3 nucleotides: TGCGCCAGCAGCTTGGGGACAGGGAGAGGTCAGCCCCAGCATTTT.

In nucleotides, the CDR3 is TGCGCCAGCAGCGCCACAGGGGGGGAGACCCAGTACTTC. Amino acids: CASSATGGETQYF. The chain employs TRBV5-1 and TRBJ2-5, with 8 bases that match TRBD1. Trimming took 4 bases from V and 5 from J; bases not matched to a gene: 4. This CDR3 has 13 residues. The germline V gene encodes CDR1 SGHRS and CDR2 YFSETQ.

This clone has a handful of counts. This chain uses TRBV27 with TRBJ1-2; tentative D call: TRBD1 (5 bases). CDR1 and CDR2 (germline): MNHEY, SMNVEV (reference sequence). The CDR3 runs 13 residues. The V end lost 5 bases, the J end lost 2 bases, and 9 bases lay between the germline ends. The CDR3 region is CASSRDWNYGYTF. As DNA, the CDR3 is TGTGCCAGCAGTCGGGACTGGAACTATGGCTACACCTTC.

The chain combines TRBV6-5 with TRBJ1-2, with unresolved D. Germline loops: CDR1 MNHEY, CDR2 SVGAGI. This CDR3 spans 12 amino acids. V gave up 2 bases and J gave up 3 bases, with 4 bases separating them. In DNA form, the CDR3 reads TGTGCCAGCAGTTACGCAGACTATGGCTACACCTTC. Its translation: CASSYADYGYTF.

CDR3 protein: CSVEDRTGNYGYTF. The CDR3 nucleotides are TGCAGCGTTGAAGATAGGACAGGAAACTATGGCTACACCTTC. The V call is TRBV29-1, the J call TRBJ1-2, with 7 bases fitting TRBD1. Germline lookup yields CDR1 SQVTM and CDR2 ANQGSEA. This CDR3 contains 14 residues. After removal of 0 bases from V and 2 bases from J, the junction contained 3 bases not matched to a gene.

This chain joins TRBV11-2 and TRBJ2-1; D is perhaps TRBD2 (6 bases). The germline V gene has CDR1 SGHAT and CDR2 FQNNGV. V lost 0 bases and J lost 8, with 17 bases in between. CDR3 length: 16 amino acids. CDR3 in amino acids: CASSLDQEGLGHEQFF. The CDR3 DNA reads TGTGCCAGCAGCTTAGATCAGGAGGGTTTGGGGCATGAGCAGTTCTTC. The variable domain in full, completed from reference TRBV11-2 and TRBJ2-1, reads EAGVAQSPRYKIIEKRQSVAFWCNPISGHATLYWYQQILGQGPKLLIQFQNNGVVDDSQLPKDRFSAERLKGVDSTLKIQPAKLEDSAVYLCASSLDQEGLGHEQFFGPGTRLTVL.